The 2 T cell receptor beta chains presented below share a single source sample, sequenced in a study of cytomegalovirus exposure and HLA in healthy donors. Profiled with immunoSEQ multiplex PCR; TCRdb holds only in-frame clones, not every one. The sample contains almost 65,000 clones, roughly 90% of which appear only once. Sequenced sample: PBMCs. Receptor source: a woman under 30 in good health and CMV-seronegative.

This chain joins TRBV15 and TRBJ1-3; perhaps TRBD1 as D (5 bases). This CDR3 comprises 12 residues. Germline values: CDR1 LNHNV, CDR2 YYDKDF (reference sequence). Trimming cost V 11 bases and J 5 bases, with 13 bases left between them. CDR3 sequence: CASGEDRNTIYF. In nucleotides, the CDR3 is TGTGCCTCGGGGGAGGACCGAAACACCATATATTTT.

This clone was seen a single time. The rearrangement links TRBV5-6 to TRBJ1-1; D unclear. Germline V gene sequence: CDR1 SGHDT, CDR2 YYEEEE. The CDR3 loop spans 13 amino acids. Deletions cut 2 bases from V and 1 base from J, with 6 bases between. The CDR3 sequence: CASSLLPNTEAFF. The DNA of the CDR3 is TGTGCCAGCAGCTTACTCCCGAACACTGAAGCTTTCTTT.